These T cell receptor beta chains were read from a single sample in a study of beta chain features in type 1 diabetes. Measured with immunoSEQ multiplex PCR; TCRdb has only the in-frame clones, and not every one. The sample gives roughly 150,000 clones, over 7.5% of which show up once; 0.65% is in the top ten. Sequencing input: central memory CD4+ T cells from blood. The receptors shown here come from a man younger than 35 in good health. Each CDR3 is given with its conserved first and last residue. D genes are given only for firm matches. Clone sizes are given selectively: once, few, many, or a class where the clone is expanded.

V	length	J	size	D	CDR3	DNA
TRBV6-5	15	TRBJ2-7	NA	TRBD1	CASARVGTGDYEQYF	TGTGCCAGCGCCCGCGTCGGGACAGGCGACTACGAGCAGTACTTC
TRBV11-2	15	TRBJ1-2	NA	TRBD1	CASSAGQEVYYGYTF	TGTGCCAGCAGCGCGGGACAGGAGGTTTACTATGGCTACACCTTC
TRBV21-1	15	TRBJ2-3	many	NA	CASSKGETLGDTQYF	TGTGCCAGCAGCAAGGGAGAGACCCTGGGAGATACGCAGTATTTT
TRBV7-2	13	TRBJ2-2	NA	NA	CASTSYPTGELFF	TGTGCCAGCACCTCGTATCCCACCGGGGAGCTGTTTTTT
TRBV28	14	TRBJ1-1	NA	NA	CASTQGHWGTEAFF	TGTGCCAGCACCCAGGGCCATTGGGGCACTGAAGCTTTCTTT
TRBV11-2	14	TRBJ2-7	NA	TRBD2	CASSLGLAGDEQYF	TGTGCCAGCAGCTTAGGACTAGCGGGAGACGAGCAGTACTTC
TRBV19	14	TRBJ1-2	few	TRBD1	CASFRDRGNYGYTF	TGTGCCAGTTTCCGGGACAGGGGTAACTATGGCTACACCTTC
TRBV29-1	13	TRBJ1-1	NA	NA	CSVSRGGNTEAFF	TGCAGCGTTTCCCGGGGGGGAAACACTGAAGCTTTCTTT
TRBV6-6	15	TRBJ2-6	NA	TRBD1	CASSHTGAGANVLTF	TGTGCCAGCAGCCATACAGGGGCTGGGGCCAACGTCCTGACTTTC
TRBV28	14	TRBJ1-1	few	NA	CASIHFGLNTEAFF	TGTGCCAGCATCCATTTTGGCTTGAACACTGAAGCTTTCTTT
TRBV6-1	19	TRBJ1-4	few	TRBD1	CASSEYVLGTGAAREKLFF	TGTGCCAGCAGTGAATACGTCCTTGGGACAGGGGCTGCCCGGGAGAAACTGTTTTTT
TRBV27	14	TRBJ1-2	NA	TRBD1	CASRKQGRGYGYTF	TGTGCCAGCAGAAAACAGGGGCGCGGCTATGGCTACACCTTC
TRBV5-1	17	TRBJ2-2	NA	NA	CASSLSDSRLNTGELFF	TGCGCCAGCAGCTTAAGCGACAGCCGATTGAACACCGGGGAGCTGTTTTTT
TRBV30	13	TRBJ2-3	NA	TRBD2	CALLAGGADTQYF	TGTGCCTTGCTAGCGGGGGGCGCAGATACGCAGTATTTT
TRBV28	18	TRBJ1-5	many	NA	CASSAGVGGSYSNQPQHF	TGTGCCAGCAGTGCGGGAGTCGGGGGGTCTTATAGCAATCAGCCCCAGCATTTT
TRBV18	17	TRBJ2-6	few	TRBD1	CASSLPRQGSGANVLTF	TGTGCCAGCTCACTTCCTCGACAGGGATCTGGGGCCAACGTCCTGACTTTC
TRBV9	14	TRBJ1-1	few	TRBD1	CASSGTGGNTEAFF	TGTGCCAGCAGCGGCACAGGGGGGAACACTGAAGCTTTCTTT
TRBV27	15	TRBJ2-1	NA	TRBD2	CASKGGLAGGVEQFF	TGTGCCAGCAAAGGAGGACTAGCGGGGGGTGTTGAGCAGTTCTTC
TRBV18	15	TRBJ1-1	few	TRBD1	CASSGTGYMNTEAFF	TGTGCCAGCTCGGGGACAGGGTACATGAACACTGAAGCTTTCTTT
TRBV7-8	12	TRBJ1-2	once	TRBD1	CASSSTGGGYTF	TGTGCCAGCAGCTCAACAGGGGGGGGCTACACCTTC
TRBV11-2	17	TRBJ2-5	NA	NA	CASSLNGAAGPGETQYF	TGTGCCAGCAGCTTAAATGGAGCGGCGGGGCCGGGAGAGACCCAGTACTTC
TRBV13	17	TRBJ2-1	NA	NA	CASSSYSGRSSYNEQFF	TGTGCCAGCAGCTCGTACAGTGGGAGAAGCTCCTACAATGAGCAGTTCTTC